This is a list of T cell receptor beta chains from one sample in a study of blood T cell repertoires in COVID-19. Sequenced by immunoSEQ multiplex PCR; TCRdb stores in-frame clones only, minus some. The sample holds 70,000 to 90,000 clones; about 79% are singletons and the top ten take about 16%. Source material: peripheral blood. All receptors come from a human donor in a cohort sampled during active COVID-19. CDR3s include the opening cysteine and the closing phenylalanine or tryptophan. D genes are given only for firm matches. Some rows mark clone size as missing; the rest say once, few, many or name a class of expanded clone.

v_call: TRBV10-3
clone_size: few
d_call: NA
j_call: TRBJ2-2
cdr3_nt: TGTGCCATCAGTGCAACCTTTGGGGCAGAAAACACCGGGGAGCTGTTTTTT
cdr3_aa: CAISATFGAENTGELFF

v_call: TRBV7-2
clone_size: NA
d_call: NA
j_call: TRBJ1-3
cdr3_nt: TGTGCCAGCAGCTTAGTAACGGGTTCTGGAAACACCATATATTTT
cdr3_aa: CASSLVTGSGNTIYF

v_call: TRBV6-5
clone_size: NA
d_call: TRBD1
j_call: TRBJ2-4
cdr3_nt: TGTGCCAGCGGGAAACCCGGGACAGGGTACATTCAGTACTTC
cdr3_aa: CASGKPGTGYIQYF

v_call: TRBV18
clone_size: NA
d_call: NA
j_call: TRBJ2-2
cdr3_nt: TGTGCCAGCTCCCCTAGTTGGGCCGGGGAGCTGTTTTTT
cdr3_aa: CASSPSWAGELFF

v_call: TRBV20-1
clone_size: NA
d_call: TRBD1
j_call: TRBJ1-1
cdr3_nt: TGCAGTGCCGAAAGGACAGGGATAGCTTTCTTT
cdr3_aa: CSAERTGIAFF

v_call: TRBV7-3
clone_size: NA
d_call: TRBD2
j_call: TRBJ2-5
cdr3_nt: TGTGCCAGCAGCTTAATAGCGGGGGGTCGAGAGACCCAGTACTTC
cdr3_aa: CASSLIAGGRETQYF

v_call: TRBV19
clone_size: NA
d_call: TRBD2
j_call: TRBJ2-1
cdr3_nt: TGTGCCAGTAGTGAGACTAGCGGGAGCATCAATGAGCAGTTCTTC
cdr3_aa: CASSETSGSINEQFF

v_call: TRBV12-3/TRBV12-4
clone_size: NA
d_call: NA
j_call: TRBJ2-7
cdr3_nt: TGTGCCAGCAGTATAGACAGTCGCTACGAGCAGTACTTC
cdr3_aa: CASSIDSRYEQYF

v_call: TRBV5-6
clone_size: NA
d_call: TRBD2
j_call: TRBJ2-3
cdr3_nt: TGTGCCAGCAGCTTGGATGGGACTAGCTCAAATACGCAGTATTTT
cdr3_aa: CASSLDGTSSNTQYF

v_call: TRBV11-2
clone_size: NA
d_call: NA
j_call: TRBJ2-5
cdr3_nt: TGTGCCAGCAGCTTAGCGGTTCCCCTGGAGACCCAGTACTTC
cdr3_aa: CASSLAVPLETQYF

v_call: TRBV7-8
clone_size: NA
d_call: NA
j_call: TRBJ2-1
cdr3_nt: TGTGCCAGCAGCCCTACTGAGGGAGGTTACAATGAGCAGTTCTTC
cdr3_aa: CASSPTEGGYNEQFF

v_call: TRBV25-1
clone_size: NA
d_call: TRBD1
j_call: TRBJ2-1
cdr3_nt: TGTGCCAGCAGTGATACAGGGGGCAGTGAGCAGTTCTTC
cdr3_aa: CASSDTGGSEQFF

v_call: TRBV5-6
clone_size: once
d_call: TRBD2
j_call: TRBJ2-3
cdr3_nt: TGTGCCAGCAGCTCGCCGGGACTAGCGGGGGGGGTCACAGATACGCAGTATTTT
cdr3_aa: CASSSPGLAGGVTDTQYF

v_call: TRBV13
clone_size: NA
d_call: TRBD1
j_call: TRBJ1-1
cdr3_nt: TGTGCCAGCAGCTCCAGGACAGGGGGAGGGTTTCTGGAAGCTTTCTTT
cdr3_aa: CASSSRTGGGFLEAFF

v_call: TRBV3-1/TRBV3-2
clone_size: NA
d_call: NA
j_call: TRBJ2-1
cdr3_nt: TGTGCCAGCAGCCACCACAGGGTAAGGTACAATGAGCAGTTCTTC
cdr3_aa: CASSHHRVRYNEQFF

v_call: TRBV30
clone_size: NA
d_call: NA
j_call: TRBJ1-4
cdr3_nt: TGTGCCTGGAGTGTGGTAGGCGGGGCTGAAAAACTGTTTTTT
cdr3_aa: CAWSVVGGAEKLFF

v_call: TRBV9
clone_size: NA
d_call: NA
j_call: TRBJ2-6
cdr3_nt: TGTGCCAGCATCCGAACCATTACAAGCTCTGGGGCCAACGTCCTGACTTTC
cdr3_aa: CASIRTITSSGANVLTF

v_call: TRBV4-1
clone_size: few
d_call: NA
j_call: TRBJ1-1
cdr3_nt: TGCGCCAGCAGCCAAGACGGGTTTGGGAACACTGAAGCTTTCTTT
cdr3_aa: CASSQDGFGNTEAFF

v_call: TRBV9
clone_size: once
d_call: NA
j_call: TRBJ1-1
cdr3_nt: TGTGCCAGCAGCGTCGGGGGTTGGGTGGGAACTGAAGCTTTCTTT
cdr3_aa: CASSVGGWVGTEAFF

v_call: TRBV14
clone_size: NA
d_call: TRBD1
j_call: TRBJ2-3
cdr3_nt: TGTGCCAGCAGCCAAGATATGACGCGACAGGGGGTTGTGCCAGATACGCAGTATTTT
cdr3_aa: CASSQDMTRQGVVPDTQYF

v_call: TRBV28
clone_size: NA
d_call: NA
j_call: TRBJ2-2
cdr3_nt: TGTGCCAGCAGACCAACAGGGTTGAACACCGGGGAGCTGTTTTTT
cdr3_aa: CASRPTGLNTGELFF

v_call: TRBV5-1
clone_size: NA
d_call: TRBD2
j_call: TRBJ2-2
cdr3_nt: TGCGCCAGCAGCTTGGGACTAGCGGGTCCCAACACCGGGGAGCTGTTTTTT
cdr3_aa: CASSLGLAGPNTGELFF

v_call: TRBV2
clone_size: few
d_call: TRBD1
j_call: TRBJ1-5
cdr3_nt: TGTGCCAGCAGTGAGGCGGACAGGGTACAGCCCCAGCATTTT
cdr3_aa: CASSEADRVQPQHF

v_call: TRBV15
clone_size: NA
d_call: NA
j_call: TRBJ2-1
cdr3_nt: TGTGCCACCAGCCCCCGACTAGAGAGGCAGTTCTTC
cdr3_aa: CATSPRLERQFF

v_call: TRBV5-1
clone_size: NA
d_call: NA
j_call: TRBJ2-1
cdr3_nt: TGCGCCAGCAGCTTGGATCTCTCAGGAAATGAGCAGTTCTTC
cdr3_aa: CASSLDLSGNEQFF

v_call: TRBV10-3
clone_size: NA
d_call: NA
j_call: TRBJ2-5
cdr3_nt: TGTGCCATTTTTGGAGGGGAGACCCAGTACTTC
cdr3_aa: CAIFGGETQYF

v_call: TRBV3-1/TRBV3-2
clone_size: NA
d_call: NA
j_call: TRBJ2-1
cdr3_nt: TGTGCCAGCAGCCAAAATAGCGGCGGGAACCCAAGAGGCACCTACAATGAGCAGTTCTTC
cdr3_aa: CASSQNSGGNPRGTYNEQFF

v_call: TRBV27
clone_size: NA
d_call: NA
j_call: TRBJ2-2
cdr3_nt: TGTGCCAGCAGTTTATCGTACGGGTACGGGGAGCTGTTTTTT
cdr3_aa: CASSLSYGYGELFF

v_call: TRBV6-4
clone_size: NA
d_call: NA
j_call: TRBJ2-3
cdr3_nt: TGTGCCAGCAGTGCTGTCGGCGGAAACACAGATACGCAGTATTTT
cdr3_aa: CASSAVGGNTDTQYF

v_call: TRBV6-2/TRBV6-3
clone_size: NA
d_call: TRBD2
j_call: TRBJ2-3
cdr3_nt: TGTGCCAGCAGTTACCCGCACCCTCCGGGACTAGCGAACACAGATACGCAGTATTTT
cdr3_aa: CASSYPHPPGLANTDTQYF

v_call: TRBV21-1
clone_size: NA
d_call: NA
j_call: TRBJ1-2
cdr3_nt: TGTGCCAGCAGCAGGCACAGGGGGGTCTCTGGCTACACCTTC
cdr3_aa: CASSRHRGVSGYTF

v_call: TRBV7-9
clone_size: NA
d_call: TRBD1
j_call: TRBJ1-2
cdr3_nt: TGTGCCAGCAGCTTATGGTTGGACAGGGGGCGCAGCTATGGCTACACCTTC
cdr3_aa: CASSLWLDRGRSYGYTF

v_call: TRBV11-3
clone_size: medium-sized
d_call: NA
j_call: TRBJ2-5
cdr3_nt: TGTGCCAGCAGGGGCCGCCCAGGGGAGACCCAGTACTTC
cdr3_aa: CASRGRPGETQYF

v_call: TRBV11-2
clone_size: NA
d_call: NA
j_call: TRBJ1-5
cdr3_nt: TGTGCCAGCAGCTTAGACCCAGGACAGCCCCAGCATTTT
cdr3_aa: CASSLDPGQPQHF

v_call: TRBV19
clone_size: NA
d_call: TRBD1
j_call: TRBJ1-3
cdr3_nt: TGTGCCAGTAGAGGAGGGACAGGGGAAAACACCATATATTTT
cdr3_aa: CASRGGTGENTIYF

v_call: TRBV6-2/TRBV6-3
clone_size: NA
d_call: NA
j_call: TRBJ1-4
cdr3_nt: TGTGCCAGCAGCCGACAGTCCATCAATGAAAAACTGTTTTTT
cdr3_aa: CASSRQSINEKLFF

v_call: TRBV5-1
clone_size: NA
d_call: TRBD1
j_call: TRBJ1-3
cdr3_nt: TGCGCCAGCAGCTCCGGACAGGCGGACGGAAACACCATATATTTT
cdr3_aa: CASSSGQADGNTIYF

v_call: TRBV14
clone_size: NA
d_call: NA
j_call: TRBJ1-1
cdr3_nt: TGTGCCAGCAGCCAAGAATTAAGATTGTACGGGGGGCGGATGAACACTGAAGCTTTCTTT
cdr3_aa: CASSQELRLYGGRMNTEAFF

v_call: TRBV6-1
clone_size: NA
d_call: TRBD1
j_call: TRBJ2-7
cdr3_nt: TGTGCCAGCAGTGAACCCACCCGGGACAGGGTCCACGAGCAGTACTTC
cdr3_aa: CASSEPTRDRVHEQYF

v_call: TRBV7-9
clone_size: NA
d_call: NA
j_call: TRBJ1-2
cdr3_nt: TGTGCCACCCTTGGGACTCGAGACTATGGCTACACCTTC
cdr3_aa: CATLGTRDYGYTF

v_call: TRBV6-2/TRBV6-3
clone_size: NA
d_call: TRBD1
j_call: TRBJ1-6
cdr3_nt: TGTGCCAGCAGCCACAGGGGATGGGCCCTCCACTTT
cdr3_aa: CASSHRGWALHF

v_call: TRBV5-6
clone_size: NA
d_call: NA
j_call: TRBJ1-6
cdr3_nt: TGTGCCAGCAGCTTGAGGGGGACCAATTCACCCCTCCACTTT
cdr3_aa: CASSLRGTNSPLHF

v_call: TRBV7-6
clone_size: once
d_call: NA
j_call: TRBJ1-2
cdr3_nt: TGTGCCAGCAGCTCTACAGGGTTGCCCCATGGCTACACCTTC
cdr3_aa: CASSSTGLPHGYTF

v_call: TRBV5-4
clone_size: once
d_call: NA
j_call: TRBJ1-1
cdr3_nt: TGTGCCAGCAGTAGAGGGAACACTGAAGCTTTCTTT
cdr3_aa: CASSRGNTEAFF

v_call: TRBV18
clone_size: NA
d_call: TRBD2
j_call: TRBJ2-5
cdr3_nt: TGTGCCAGCTCACCAGAAGGGACTATACAGACCCAGTACTTC
cdr3_aa: CASSPEGTIQTQYF

v_call: TRBV2
clone_size: NA
d_call: TRBD2
j_call: TRBJ2-5
cdr3_nt: TGTGCCAGCAGTGAATGGAATGCGGGGGGGGGTCAAGAGACCCAGTACTTC
cdr3_aa: CASSEWNAGGGQETQYF

v_call: TRBV6-6
clone_size: NA
d_call: TRBD2
j_call: TRBJ2-7
cdr3_nt: TGTGCCAGCAGTTACTCGGGAGGGGCAACCCCTTGGGAGCAGTACTTC
cdr3_aa: CASSYSGGATPWEQYF

v_call: TRBV28
clone_size: NA
d_call: NA
j_call: TRBJ1-6
cdr3_nt: TGTGCCAGCATTAGGGGAAGTTCACCCCTCCACTTT
cdr3_aa: CASIRGSSPLHF

v_call: TRBV9
clone_size: NA
d_call: TRBD1
j_call: TRBJ1-1
cdr3_nt: TGTGCCAGCAGCCCCAGGGACAGGAACACTGAAGCTTTCTTT
cdr3_aa: CASSPRDRNTEAFF

v_call: TRBV5-8
clone_size: NA
d_call: TRBD2
j_call: TRBJ2-1
cdr3_nt: TGTGCCAGCAGACCCGGACTAGCGGTAGGCCATGAGCAGTTCTTC
cdr3_aa: CASRPGLAVGHEQFF

v_call: TRBV5-6
clone_size: NA
d_call: NA
j_call: TRBJ2-2
cdr3_nt: TGTGCCAGCAGCTTGGATGCGGGCGCGAACACCGGGGAGCTGTTTTTT
cdr3_aa: CASSLDAGANTGELFF